The clone carrying this T cell receptor (beta chain) was seen only once. The data are from a study of CD8 T cells in Susac syndrome. CD8+ and CD4+ T cells from blood underwent TCR beta sequencing. The patients with Susac syndrome satisfied recently defined diagnostic criteria for either definite or probable disease. The CD8+ and CD4+ T cells were isolated magnetically using a negative isolation approach, whereas the TEMRA cells were enriched by FACS. Random hexamers were used to reverse transcribe the RNA input (roughly 0.5 to 1 ug). Amplification of TCR beta CDR3 spanned 54 Vbeta and 13 Jbeta via immunoSEQ multiplex PCR. One entry per CDR3 protein results from TCRdb running MiXCR on the immunoSEQ multiplex PCR reads. The sample carries 80,000 or so distinct CDR3 sequences, 96% recorded once. Sequences were obtained from CD8+ T cells from PBMCs. This clonotype originated in a human donor with Susac syndrome.

The CDR3 here is CAYRGDTGELFF. DNA for the CDR3: TGTGCCTACAGGGGAGACACCGGGGAGCTGTTTTTT. The rearrangement joins TRBV10-3 to TRBJ2-2; 7 bases match TRBD1. This CDR3 contains 12 residues. The V gene's germline CDR1 is ENHRY and CDR2 SYGVKD. Unmatched junction bases numbered 3, after V lost 11 bases and J lost 3 bases.